This T cell receptor beta chain was recorded in a study of PD-1 blockade in classical Hodgkin lymphoma. Study-wide results and caveats: While CD8+ TCR diversity did not rise significantly by C4D1, CD4+ TCR diversity did. Complete responders matched newly diagnosed patients in baseline diversity.

Regarding this clone: Its antigen is currently unknown.

Specified time point: cycle 4 day 1 (C4D1), after less than seven weeks of nivolumab. After autologous stem cell transplantation all patients relapsed, and prior brentuximab vedotin exposure differed between cohorts. Complete response, partial response or progressive disease constituted the best responses recorded. Clones were sequenced by immunoSEQ multiplex PCR, and TCRdb holds only the in-frame ones, with some missing. The sample shows about 17,000 clones, about 83% of them seen only once. The CDR3 has 14 residues. CDR1 and CDR2 from the germline V gene are SGHRS and YFSETQ. V shed 6 bases and J shed 5 bases, with 16 bases lying between them.

The sequence was obtained from a human donor with classical Hodgkin lymphoma. The chain combines TRBV5-1 with TRBJ2-3; tentative D call: TRBD2 (5 bases). Sequencing was performed on peripheral blood mononuclear cells (PBMCs), taken before the fourth cycle of nivolumab. This chain's CDR3 is CASIPTPEGDTQYF. The CDR3 DNA is TGCGCCAGCATCCCAACCCCCGAGGGAGATACGCAGTATTTT.